Listed below are T cell receptor beta chains from one sample, sequenced in a study of blood T cell repertoires in COVID-19. Repertoires were generated with immunoSEQ multiplex PCR, while TCRdb's copy carries only in-frame clones and drops some. The profile shows 100,000 to 150,000 clones, about 84% of them singletons. Material: peripheral blood. The receptors were sampled from a human donor in a cohort sampled during active COVID-19. CDR3s leave out the opening cysteine and the closing phenylalanine or tryptophan. Fields, in order: CDR3 length, D gene, J gene, V gene, CDR3 protein. D genes are given only for firm matches.

>11|TRBD1|TRBJ1-2|TRBV19
ARGRRGLDGYT
>13|TRBD1|TRBJ1-5|TRBV2
ASSTGQGSNQPQH
>11|NA|TRBJ1-1|TRBV18
AGRSGLDTEAF
>17|TRBD2|TRBJ2-5|TRBV19
ASSRIGGLAGERQETQY
>11|NA|TRBJ1-5|TRBV7-2
ASSPDWSQPQH
>14|NA|TRBJ1-3|TRBV5-4
ASSKQGGGAGNTIY
>11|NA|TRBJ1-2|TRBV27
ASKAGAVYGYT
>16|TRBD2|TRBJ2-2|TRBV7-2
ASSSRAPPREETGELF
>10|NA|TRBJ2-5|TRBV29-1
SVGPGQETQY
>12|TRBD2|TRBJ2-3|TRBV2
ASKLAGITDTQY
>12|TRBD2|TRBJ2-1|TRBV7-9
ASSRTSGMNEQF
>13|NA|TRBJ2-1|TRBV7-8
ASSSRERTYNEQF
>13|NA|TRBJ1-2|TRBV7-2
ASSFRDTSNYGYT
>11|NA|TRBJ1-1|TRBV9
ASSVDGNTEAF
>16|NA|TRBJ1-2|TRBV7-9
ASSLREGDTHSNYGYT
>13|NA|TRBJ2-3|TRBV7-2
ASSLVKIGGDTQY
>17|TRBD1|TRBJ2-3|TRBV28
ASSLLGQGNIVVTDTQY
>13|NA|TRBJ2-3|TRBV12-2
ASRGLAGGTDTQY
>14|NA|TRBJ1-6|TRBV4-1
ASSQDTSSYNSPLH
>10|TRBD1|TRBJ1-5|TRBV2
ARTGGFQPQH
>13|TRBD1|TRBJ1-1|TRBV27
ASSSWTGPNTEAF
>13|TRBD1|TRBJ1-3|TRBV5-1
ASSQQGGPGNTIY
>12|NA|TRBJ2-2|TRBV6-6
ASSYVRWTGELF
>14|TRBD2|TRBJ2-7|TRBV4-1
ASSQEPSGRSYEQY
>12|TRBD2|TRBJ2-2|TRBV19
ASSYRGRAGELF
>13|TRBD1|TRBJ2-5|TRBV5-1
ASSRGTGKEETQY
>11|NA|TRBJ1-1|TRBV10-1
ASSATGYTEAF
>13|TRBD1|TRBJ2-1|TRBV18
ASSSDRGSYNEQF
>12|TRBD2|TRBJ2-1|TRBV14
ASSQLAGEHEQF
>14|TRBD1|TRBJ1-6|TRBV15
ATSREGDRGRGPLH
>11|NA|TRBJ2-7|TRBV18
ASSQQGYDEQY
>11|NA|TRBJ2-3|TRBV7-2
ASSLPGLNTQY
>14|TRBD1|TRBJ1-4|TRBV5-5
ASSFRPQGTNEKLF
>12|TRBD1|TRBJ1-2|TRBV5-4
ASTLRGDSYGYT
>12|NA|TRBJ2-7|TRBV7-6
ASSLAAGNYEQY
>13|NA|TRBJ2-5|TRBV5-1
ASSWTPGLQETQY
>13|TRBD1|TRBJ2-7|TRBV27
ASSWGQVSSGEQY
>13|TRBD2|TRBJ2-1|TRBV9
ASSVVSGAYNEQF
>13|TRBD1|TRBJ1-5|TRBV11-2
ASSLTGASNQPQH
>13|NA|TRBJ1-2|TRBV2
ASSSRQDFHYGYT
>12|NA|TRBJ1-4|TRBV5-5
ASSRDRRGEKLF
>17|TRBD1|TRBJ1-2|TRBV27
ASSIRTGGAEAANYGYT
>13|NA|TRBJ2-3|TRBV18
ASSPTGPRRDTQY
>11|TRBD1|TRBJ1-1|TRBV19
AGRQGTNTEAF
>11|NA|TRBJ2-2|TRBV20-1
SASSDNTGELF
>14|TRBD2|TRBJ2-7|TRBV19
ASSIGGTSGSYEQY
>13|TRBD1|TRBJ2-1|TRBV28
ASSRPGQGENEQF
>14|NA|TRBJ1-4|TRBV6-6
ASSYGGGQMGEKLF
>12|TRBD2|TRBJ2-3|TRBV5-1
ASSFLAGEDTQY
>12|TRBD2|TRBJ2-7|TRBV5-1
ASSSGTSGSEQY
>12|NA|TRBJ2-7|TRBV19
ASSITRGAYEQY
>14|TRBD2|TRBJ2-7|TRBV18
ASSPSLAGGSYEQY
>14|TRBD2|TRBJ2-3|TRBV11-2
ASSLEGGRASDTQY
>15|NA|TRBJ1-5|TRBV2
ASSEGPGSHLNQPQH
>13|TRBD1|TRBJ1-6|TRBV27
ASSDRTGVVSPLH